The rows below give T cell receptor beta chains drawn from one sample of a study of siplizumab effects on memory and regulatory T cells. TCRdb's table, derived via immunoSEQ multiplex PCR, lists solely in-frame clones and lacks some. The sample carries some 100,000 clones, 75% to 95% recorded once. The sample consisted of CD4+ T cells sorted from blood. The receptors stem from a human donor in good health. Some clones in this sample may be carry-over from other donors' samples. The CDR3 runs from the conserved cysteine through the conserved F or W. The D gene is left open where the match is weak. Clone size appears in some rows only: once, few, many, or a class for an expanded clone.

TGCGCCAGCAGCGCCGATAACACAGATACGCAGTATTTT,CASSADNTDTQYF,TRBV10-1,TRBJ2-3,.,.
TGTGCCAGCAGTCCTAGCGGGAACACCTACAATGAGCAGTTCTTC,CASSPSGNTYNEQFF,TRBV27,TRBJ2-1,TRBD2,few
TGTGCCAGCAGCTTAGGTAGCACAGATACGCAGTATTTT,CASSLGSTDTQYF,TRBV7-2,TRBJ2-3,.,.
TGTGCCAGCAGCTTAGGTGTCTCCGGAGATACGCAGTATTTT,CASSLGVSGDTQYF,TRBV7-2,TRBJ2-3,.,.
TGTGCCAGTAGTATCAGGGACACTGAAGCTTTCTTT,CASSIRDTEAFF,TRBV19,TRBJ1-1,.,once
TGTGCCAGCAGCTTGGAGGGGGAACAGTACTTC,CASSLEGEQYF,TRBV5-6,TRBJ2-7,.,once
TGTGCCAGCAGTTACTCTAAGTTCGACTCACCCCTCCACTTT,CASSYSKFDSPLHF,TRBV6-6,TRBJ1-6,.,.
TGTGCCAGCAGCTTGGCCCTCGTCGAGGGCGCTGGAAACACCATATATTTT,CASSLALVEGAGNTIYF,TRBV5-6,TRBJ1-3,.,.
TGTGCCAGTAGTATATTGGGGACAGGGAACACCGGGGAGCTGTTTTTT,CASSILGTGNTGELFF,TRBV19,TRBJ2-2,TRBD1,.
TGTGCCAGCTCAAGAAACGGACTAGCGGGAGGGCAAGAGACCCAGTACTTC,CASSRNGLAGGQETQYF,TRBV18,TRBJ2-5,TRBD2,.
TGTGCCAGTAGTATCTCTAGCGGGAACCAAGAGACCCAGTACTTC,CASSISSGNQETQYF,TRBV19,TRBJ2-5,TRBD2,.